The present T cell receptor beta chain was sequenced within a study of post-analysis software for immune sequencing data. The wider study: The study covered relapsing-remitting, secondary progressive and progressive-relapsing courses of multiple sclerosis. Points from the study as a whole: In patients, TRBV5-6, TRBV5-1 and TRBV20-1 belonged to four or five TRBV segments found more frequently than in controls. There was significantly lower normalized Chao1 diversity in multiple sclerosis patients than in controls. Clustering by F measure revealed strong co-clustering among samples prepared together in one batch.

The CDR3 covers 13 residues. Germline CDR1 and CDR2: SGHRS and YFSETQ. The ends were cut back, 7 bases at V and 1 base at J, with 11 bases in the middle. This clonotype came up many times. Antigen unknown. Tagging with unique molecular identifiers was a feature of the TCR beta cDNA libraries. With 1 to 10 million T cells as the source, a few hundred thousand cDNA molecules resulted. One entry per CDR3 protein results from TCRdb running MiXCR on the PCR reads. The table has 250,000 to 300,000 distinct CDR3 sequences, 35% to 40% seen once. This receptor was taken from a girl aged 5 to 17 with multiple sclerosis. What was sequenced was blood. This chain uses TRBV5-1 with TRBJ1-1; D is uncertain. The CDR3 region is CASGPEGNTEAFF. The CDR3, as DNA: TGCGCCAGCGGTCCTGAGGGGAACACTGAAGCTTTCTTT.